This TCR beta chain was profiled in a study of read filtering for tumor transcriptome and immune sequencing. About the study: Revised staging placed fewer than ten patients in R-ISS I, 15 to 20 in II, 7 in III. IR-seq gave about 3.5 to 11 million TCR reads per sample; RNA-seq gave roughly 80 to 1,300. After DNase treatment, RNA was made into whole-transcriptome libraries.

This library used about 360 ng RNA and molecular barcoded adaptors spanning alpha/delta and beta/gamma chains. TCRdb fed the reads into MiXCR, producing one record per CDR3 protein. The table has 100,000 to 150,000 distinct CDR3 sequences, over 10% seen once. Trimming took 5 bases from V and 2 from J, leaving 20 bases between them. This CDR3 has 17 amino acids. In germline, CDR1 is SGHTA, CDR2 FQGNSA. This clonotype was picked up many times. This receptor was taken from a donor at least 40 years old with multiple myeloma. This sequence joins TRBV7-2 and TRBJ2-3; maybe TRBD2 (6 bases). Sample: a population of CD138-negative cells sorted from bone marrow. The CDR3: CASSPRRGGGDTDTQYF. DNA for the CDR3: TGTGCCAGCAGCCCGAGGAGGGGAGGTGGGGACACAGATACGCAGTATTTT.